The sample holds many counts of the clone carrying this TCR beta chain. This specimen belongs to a study of regulatory T cells in long-lasting Graves disease. Per the germline V gene, CDR1 is MDHEN and CDR2 is SYDVKM. The ends lost 7 bases at V and 5 bases at J; junction bases unmatched: 11. This CDR3 is 14 amino acids long. Researchers made TCR beta libraries by using iRepertoire HTBI primers and running Arm-PCR on CDR3 regions. In TCRdb, the multiplex PCR reads were re-called with MiXCR into one record per CDR3 protein. The top ten clones hold 18% of a sample with hundreds of thousands of distinct CDR3 sequences, roughly 15% of them seen once. As for time point: newly diagnosed GD, antithyroid drugs for less than 3 months. There was RNA extracted from PBMCs, and the TCR library was made from it. The same sample was also used in a study of T cells in Graves' hyperthyroidism and ophthalmopathy.

This clonotype was sampled from a woman aged 25 to 39 with Graves disease. The sample consisted of peripheral blood mononuclear cells (PBMCs), taken at new diagnosis, from a patient treated with antithyroid drugs. V usage is TRBV28 and J usage is TRBJ2-7, with 7 bases aligning to TRBD1. The CDR3 loop reads CASTNDRVENEQYF. The CDR3 DNA follows: TGTGCCAGCACTAATGACAGGGTAGAAAACGAGCAGTACTTC.